What follows are 12 T cell receptor beta chains derived from one specimen sequenced in a study of blood T cell repertoires in COVID-19 (dated by TCRdb to 2019 to 2021). Preparation of the library involved the immunoSEQ multiplex PCR assay. TCRdb re-hosts the immuneACCESS table, in-frame sequences only. Its copies lack some clones; in the studies checked, an unresolved V gene accounts for under half of them, and the cause for the rest is not known. A total of around 270,000 clones appear in this sample, approximately 85% of them only once. 3.5% to 5.5% of the sample comes from the top ten. The sequenced sample consisted of PBMCs or T cells enriched from blood (not recorded which). The receptor set was obtained from a woman under 40 who had recovered from COVID-19.

The rearrangement links TRBV30 to TRBJ1-1, with 8 nucleotides matching TRBD1. Losses at the gene ends were 5 bases for V and 2 bases for J; bases not matched to a gene: 1. CDR3 length equals 12 residues. Germline V gene lookup returns CDR1 GTSNPN and CDR2 SVGIG (reference sequence). The CDR3 is CAWGQGNTEAFF. As DNA, the CDR3 is TGTGCCTGGGGACAGGGAAACACTGAAGCTTTCTTT.

The chain is built from TRBV2 and TRBJ1-2; 8 bases are shared with TRBD1. With V trimmed by 6 bases and J by 1 base, 4 bases remained unmatched. The germline V gene has CDR1 SNHLY and CDR2 FYNNEI. The CDR3 runs 14 residues. The CDR3: CASRQGGFNYGYTF. The CDR3 DNA reads TGTGCCAGCAGACAGGGGGGTTTTAACTATGGCTACACCTTC.

This clone appeared a single time. The chain has TRBV4-1 and TRBJ1-1; 10 nucleotides match TRBD1. The CDR3 spans 15 residues. Germline V gene sequence: CDR1 MGHRA, CDR2 YSYEKL. The ends lost 0 bases at V and 6 bases at J; junction bases unmatched: 4. The CDR3 protein is CASSQDVGQGAEAFF. Here the CDR3 DNA reads TGCGCCAGCAGCCAAGATGTAGGACAGGGGGCTGAAGCTTTCTTT.

This chain uses TRBV6-6 with TRBJ1-1; weak D call: TRBD1 (6 bases). Trimming pared 5 bases from V and 1 base from J, leaving 20 bases between. The CDR3 has 17 amino acids. Looked up from germline, CDR1 is MNHNY and CDR2 is SVGAGI (reference sequence). The CDR3 sequence: CASSPQQGIGSNTEAFF. The CDR3 bases are TGTGCCAGCAGTCCTCAACAGGGTATAGGGTCGAACACTGAAGCTTTCTTT.

This clone was seen a few times. This chain links TRBV5-1 with TRBJ2-2; 11 nucleotides align to TRBD2. CDR3 length: 17 residues. The germline CDR1 and CDR2 sequences are SGHRS and YFSETQ. J gave up 6 bases and V 1 base, and 8 bases lay outside the gene matches. The DNA for the CDR3 is TGCGCCAGCAGCTTGACTAGCGGGAGCGGGATTGCCGGGGAGCTGTTTTTT. Translated: CASSLTSGSGIAGELFF.

The chain uses TRBV29-1 and TRBJ2-7, with 7 bases matching TRBD1. V lost 4 bases, J lost 6 bases, and 6 bases stayed unmatched. Germline-derived CDR1 and CDR2 are SQVTM and ANQGSEA. The CDR3 has 12 amino acids. The CDR3 region is CSVGKGASEQYF. In DNA form, the CDR3 reads TGCAGCGTTGGGAAGGGGGCGAGCGAGCAGTACTTC.

The J gene is TRBJ2-1, the V gene TRBV30; 9 bases are shared with TRBD1. This CDR3 spans 16 amino acids. Trimming took 2 bases from V and 0 from J; bases not matched to a gene: 5. Germline V lookup: CDR1 GTSNPN, CDR2 SVGIG (reference sequence). DNA for the CDR3: TGTGCCTGGAGTTCCCGGGACAGGGACTCCTACAATGAGCAGTTCTTC. This encodes CAWSSRDRDSYNEQFF.

This chain joins TRBV27 and TRBJ2-5; 9 bases are a match to TRBD1. With V trimmed by 4 bases and J by 7 bases, 16 bases remained unmatched. The V gene's germline CDR1 is MNHEY and CDR2 SMNVEV (reference sequence). There are 17 residues in the CDR3. The CDR3 DNA is TGTGCCAGCAGTTCCGGGACAGGGCTATCCGGAATAGGGACCCAGTACTTC. This codes for CASSSGTGLSGIGTQYF.

V gene TRBV28 combines with J gene TRBJ1-4, with TRBD1 matching 12 bases. CDR1 is MDHEN, CDR2 SYDVKM, per germline. CDR3 length: 20 residues. The J segment lost 6 bases and the V segment lost 2 bases, leaving 16 bases of the junction unmatched. CDR3 protein: CASSLNSGGQGAFVDEKLFF. The CDR3 coding sequence is TGTGCCAGCAGTTTAAACTCAGGGGGACAGGGGGCGTTCGTAGATGAAAAACTGTTTTTT.

This clone is a singleton in its sample. The CDR3 loop is CASSEGLPRGEQFF. As DNA, the CDR3 is TGTGCCAGCAGTGAAGGACTACCCCGGGGTGAGCAGTTCTTC. V usage is TRBV2 and J usage is TRBJ2-1, with a possible D match to TRBD2 (5 bases). The CDR3 loop spans 14 amino acids. Germline-derived CDR1 and CDR2 are SNHLY and FYNNEI. V was clipped by 1 base and J by 9 bases, with 13 bases between them. The full variable domain, completed using reference TRBV2 and TRBJ2-1, is EPEVTQTPSHQVTQMGQEVILRCVPISNHLYFYWYRQILGQKVEFLVSFYNNEISEKSEIFDDQFSVERPDGSNFTLKIRSTKLEDSAMYFCASSEGLPRGEQFFGPGTRLTVL.

The CDR3 protein is CATKIQGSGNTIYF. In nucleotides, the CDR3 is TGTGCCACTAAAATACAGGGCTCTGGAAACACCATATATTTT. V gene TRBV10-3 combines with J gene TRBJ1-3; D perhaps matches TRBD1 (6 bases). The CDR3 is 14 residues long. Germline lookup yields CDR1 ENHRY and CDR2 SYGVKD. V was shortened by 10 bases and J by 0 bases, with 13 bases between the two germline ends.

The gene calls are TRBV5-8 and TRBJ1-2, with D maybe TRBD1 (5 bases). The CDR3 has 14 amino acids. Germline CDR1 and CDR2: SGHTS and YDEGEE. The ends were cut back, 0 bases at V and 3 bases at J, with 9 bases in the middle. The CDR3: CASSLGRVDYGYTF. CDR3 nucleotide sequence: TGTGCCAGCAGCTTGGGCAGGGTGGACTATGGCTACACCTTC.